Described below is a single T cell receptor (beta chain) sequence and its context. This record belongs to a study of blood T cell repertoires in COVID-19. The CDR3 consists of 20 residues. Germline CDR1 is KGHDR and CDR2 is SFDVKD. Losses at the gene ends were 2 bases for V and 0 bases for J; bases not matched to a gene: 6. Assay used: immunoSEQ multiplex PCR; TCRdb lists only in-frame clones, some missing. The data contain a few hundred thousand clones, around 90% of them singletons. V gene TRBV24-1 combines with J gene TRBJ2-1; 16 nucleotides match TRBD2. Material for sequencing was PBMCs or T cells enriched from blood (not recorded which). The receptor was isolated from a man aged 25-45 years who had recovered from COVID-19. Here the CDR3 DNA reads TGTGCCACCAGTGATTCCCCCGGGACTAGCGGGAGGGGCTCCTACAATGAGCAGTTCTTC. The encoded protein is CATSDSPGTSGRGSYNEQFF.